The 32 T cell receptor beta chains in this list originate from one sample, sequenced in a study of T cell changes during pregnancy in multiple sclerosis. Assay: immunoSEQ multiplex PCR; the TCRdb copy retains only in-frame clones and omits some. The sample includes fewer than 75,000 clones, around 90% of them seen just once. Material: peripheral blood, obtained in the first trimester of pregnancy. Every receptor here comes from a female donor with multiple sclerosis, enrolled in a pregnancy study.

The chain combines TRBV6-1 with TRBJ2-7, with 7 bases matching TRBD2. This CDR3 has 17 residues. Germline-derived CDR1 and CDR2 are MNHNS and SASEGT. J gave up 2 bases and V 0 bases, and 10 bases lay outside the gene matches. CDR3 sequence (DNA): TGTGCCAGCAGTGAAGCGCTTCGGGGGAGGGGACCCTACGAGCAGTACTTC. Translation gives CASSEALRGRGPYEQYF.

CDR3 bases: TGTGCCAGCAGTTTAGCGGGAGCTTACAATGAGCAGTTCTTC. Its translation: CASSLAGAYNEQFF. V gene TRBV28 combines with J gene TRBJ2-1, with 7 bases fitting TRBD2. V dropped 2 bases and J dropped 4; count of bases not matched to a gene: 2. Germline CDR1 and CDR2: MDHEN and SYDVKM. This CDR3 has 14 residues.

CDR3 nucleotide sequence: TGTGCCAGCAGTTATGGGCGCAATCAGCCCCAGCATTTT. Translation gives CASSYGRNQPQHF. J is TRBJ1-5 and V is TRBV6-5; D not certain. Germline V gives CDR1 MNHEY, CDR2 SVGAGI. The V end was cut by 3 bases, the J end by 2 bases, with 5 bases between. This CDR3 has 13 residues.

The gene calls are TRBV2 and TRBJ2-3; 8 bases map to TRBD2. This CDR3 contains 14 residues. J lost 4 bases, V lost 1 base, and 1 base had no gene match. Per the germline V gene, CDR1 is SNHLY and CDR2 is FYNNEI. CDR3 bases: TGTGCCAGCAGTGAAGGCGGGGGGTCAGATACGCAGTATTTT. It specifies CASSEGGGSDTQYF.

This rearrangement joins TRBV4-2 to TRBJ1-5; TRBD1 is a possible D gene (5 bases). This CDR3 region has 15 residues. The V gene's germline CDR1 is LGHNA and CDR2 YNFKEQ. V lost 2 bases and J lost 1, with 9 bases in between. The CDR3 DNA follows: TGTGCCAGCAGCCAACCAGACAGCAGCAATCAGCCCCAGCATTTT. As protein: CASSQPDSSNQPQHF.

J is TRBJ2-2 and V is TRBV13, with a weak D call TRBD2 (6 bases). Deletions cut 4 bases from V and 1 base from J, with 13 bases between. The germline CDR1 and CDR2 sequences are PRHDT and FYEKMQ (reference sequence). The CDR3 consists of 16 residues. The CDR3 coding sequence is TGTGCCAGCAGCTCAATAGCGGAAGAGAACACCGGGGAGCTGTTTTTT. Residues: CASSSIAEENTGELFF.

This chain connects TRBV6-1 to TRBJ1-1; D may be TRBD1 (6 bases). V was pared by 6 bases and J by 4 bases, with 12 bases between. Germline CDR1 reads MNHNS; CDR2 reads SASEGT. The length of the CDR3 is 13 residues. The CDR3 spells CASSRGRGTEAFF. The DNA for the CDR3 is TGTGCCAGCAGCAGGGGAAGGGGCACTGAAGCTTTCTTT.

This chain uses TRBV21-1 with TRBJ1-4. TRBV21-1 is marked as a pseudogene. The CDR3 runs to 19 residues. The CDR3 sequence: CASSKPGHQSAEGNEKLFF. The DNA for the CDR3 is TGTGCCAGCAGCAAACCGGGGCATCAGAGTGCGGAGGGGAATGAAAAACTGTTTTTT.

The genes are TRBV7-6 and TRBJ2-7; 11 bases fit TRBD2. This CDR3 is 16 amino acids long. V shed 1 base, J shed 2 bases, and the junction held 4 bases outside the gene matches. Germline CDR1 is SGHVS and CDR2 is FNYEAQ. The CDR3 is CASSLDLAGGTYEQYF. DNA for the CDR3: TGTGCCAGCAGCTTAGATCTAGCGGGGGGCACCTACGAGCAGTACTTC.

The V gene is TRBV5-5, the J gene TRBJ1-5; 10 bases fit TRBD1. Trimming removed 4 bases from V and 0 bases from J; junction bases left unmatched: 16. Per germline, CDR1 SGHKS and CDR2 YYEKEE (reference sequence). The CDR3 length is 20 residues. The CDR3 coding sequence is TGTGCCAGCAGCCCTCATTTCGACAGGGGGCAGGGTTATAGCAATCAGCCCCAGCATTTT. This encodes CASSPHFDRGQGYSNQPQHF. The full variable domain, in which reference TRBV5-5 and TRBJ1-5 provide the parts outside the CDR3, is DAGVTQSPTHLIKTRGQQVTLRCSPISGHKSVSWYQQVLGQGPQFIFQYYEKEERGRGNFPDRFSARQFPNYSSELNVNALLLGDSALYLCASSPHFDRGQGYSNQPQHFGDGTRLSIL.

V is TRBV5-6 and J is TRBJ2-1; 7 nucleotides match TRBD1. V shed 4 bases and J 8 bases; nucleotides not matched to a gene: 6. The V gene's germline CDR1 is SGHDT and CDR2 YYEEEE. The CDR3 has 13 residues. The CDR3 region has the DNA TGTGCCAGCAGCACCGACAGGGTCCATGAGCAGTTCTTC. This sequence encodes CASSTDRVHEQFF.

The gene calls are TRBV6-5 and TRBJ2-7, with D tentatively TRBD2 (6 bases). Germline V CDR1 and CDR2: MNHEY, SVGAGI. V was pared by 4 bases and J by 6 bases, with 13 bases between. This CDR3 contains 13 residues. The CDR3 region has the DNA TGTGCCAGCAGTTCAGGTCCGGGAGCCGAGCAGTACTTC. Protein product: CASSSGPGAEQYF.

The genes are TRBV30 and TRBJ1-3, with no clear D. V lost 0 bases and J 0 bases, leaving 3 bases between the germline ends. Germline-derived CDR1 and CDR2 are GTSNPN and SVGIG (reference sequence). The CDR3 is 13 amino acids. Here the CDR3 reads CAWSVISGNTIYF. In DNA form, the CDR3 reads TGTGCCTGGAGTGTTATCTCTGGAAACACCATATATTTT.

The count of this clone is one. The chain uses TRBV5-1 and TRBJ2-5; 10 positions match TRBD2. The ends lost 1 base at V and 4 bases at J; junction bases unmatched: 1. Germline-derived CDR1 and CDR2 are SGHRS and YFSETQ. The CDR3 runs to 14 residues. CDR3 region: CASSLRLAGETQYF. The CDR3 DNA reads as TGCGCCAGCAGCTTGAGACTAGCGGGAGAGACCCAGTACTTC. Full variable domain (outside the CDR3, taken from reference TRBV5-1 and TRBJ2-5): KAGVTQTPRYLIKTRGQQVTLSCSPISGHRSVSWYQQTPGQGLQFLFEYFSETQRNKGNFPGRFSGRQFSNSRSEMNVSTLELGDSALYLCASSLRLAGETQYFGPGTRLLVL.

The CDR3 here is CASSNLVGSADGYTF. In DNA, the CDR3 is TGTGCCAGCAGCAATTTAGTGGGCTCAGCGGATGGCTACACCTTC. The gene calls are TRBV7-8 and TRBJ1-2; D not certain. The CDR3 covers 15 residues. CDR1 and CDR2 from the germline V gene are SGHVS and FQNEAQ. V was pared by 5 bases and J by 6 bases, with 19 bases between.

The V and J genes are TRBV19 and TRBJ2-5; TRBD1 matches at 7 bases. Germline-derived CDR1 and CDR2 are LNHDA and SQIVND (reference sequence). The V and J ends lost 5 bases and 3 bases, in that order; junction bases with no gene match: 6. The CDR3 runs 14 residues. In nucleotides, the CDR3 is TGTGCCAGTAGTTCCGGGGACAGTAAAGAGACCCAGTACTTC. Its translation is CASSSGDSKETQYF.

Only a few counts were recorded for this clone. The chain joins TRBV19 to TRBJ1-2, with TRBD1 as a possible D gene (6 bases). The CDR3 covers 13 residues. The germline V and J ends were trimmed by 6 bases and 4 bases, with 12 bases remaining between them. Germline V gives CDR1 LNHDA, CDR2 SQIVND (reference sequence). CDR3 in amino acids: CASRSGTPYGYTF. The CDR3 nucleotides are TGTGCCAGTAGGTCCGGGACACCCTATGGCTACACCTTC.

This sequence joins TRBV30 and TRBJ1-4, with no clear D. The CDR3 length is 12 residues. Germline V CDR1 and CDR2: GTSNPN, SVGIG (reference sequence). Trimming left V 1 base short and J 6 bases short, with 6 bases between. The CDR3 region has the DNA TGTGCCTGGAGTGCGCCAGATGAAAAACTGTTTTTT. Amino acid sequence: CAWSAPDEKLFF.

The CDR3 DNA follows: TGTGCCAGCTCGACAGGGGACGCATACAATGAGCAGTTCTTC. As protein: CASSTGDAYNEQFF. This chain uses TRBV18 with TRBJ2-1; 8 nucleotides line up with TRBD1. Germline CDR1 and CDR2: KGHSH and LQKENI. This CDR3 spans 14 amino acids. The J segment lost 4 bases and the V segment lost 6 bases, leaving 5 bases of the junction unmatched.

The chain links TRBV29-1 to TRBJ1-1; possible D gene TRBD1, 6 bases. V was clipped by 1 base and J by 4 bases, with 16 bases between them. Per the germline V gene, CDR1 is SQVTM and CDR2 is ANQGSEA. The CDR3 runs to 15 residues. The CDR3 DNA is TGCAGCGTTGAAGGGGGGGGCGGAGTAGTCACTGAAGCTTTCTTT. Amino acid sequence: CSVEGGGGVVTEAFF.

In this sample, this clone turned up once. This chain uses TRBV4-2 with TRBJ1-5, with a weak D call TRBD1 (5 bases). V was trimmed by 0 bases and J by 4 bases, leaving 10 bases between them. Germline loops: CDR1 LGHNA, CDR2 YNFKEQ. The CDR3 runs 15 residues. The chain's CDR3 is CASSQESGRNQPQHF. The CDR3 coding sequence is TGTGCCAGCAGCCAAGAATCAGGGAGGAATCAGCCCCAGCATTTT.

The rearrangement joins TRBV10-3 to TRBJ1-6; D gene ambiguous. Between the trimmed V and J ends, which lost 2 bases and 7 bases, there was a span of 6 bases. The CDR3 consists of 13 residues. Germline V gene lookup returns CDR1 ENHRY and CDR2 SYGVKD. Here the CDR3 DNA reads TGTGCCATCAGTGAGGTACAGAATTCACCCCTCCACTTT. Translated: CAISEVQNSPLHF.

V is TRBV2 and J is TRBJ2-7; 14 bases fit TRBD2. J gave up 4 bases and V 6 bases, and 8 bases lay outside the gene matches. The CDR3 has 16 amino acids. Germline V gene lookup returns CDR1 SNHLY and CDR2 FYNNEI. The CDR3: CASSTRRTSGRYEQYF. The CDR3, as DNA: TGTGCCAGCAGCACCCGTCGGACTAGCGGGAGGTACGAGCAGTACTTC.

This chain connects TRBV6-1 to TRBJ1-1; 7 positions agree with TRBD1. The CDR3 runs 14 residues. Germline lookup yields CDR1 MNHNS and CDR2 SASEGT. J gave up 1 base and V 5 bases, and 4 bases lay outside the gene matches. CDR3 bases: TGTGCCAGCAGTCCGGGACAGAGGAACACTGAAGCTTTCTTT. The encoded protein is CASSPGQRNTEAFF.

The rearrangement joins TRBV2 to TRBJ1-2, with D unresolved. Germline lookup yields CDR1 SNHLY and CDR2 FYNNEI. CDR3 length equals 14 residues. V shed 4 bases and J shed 8 bases, with 17 bases lying between them. The CDR3 loop reads CASSADTFTGGYTF. CDR3 sequence (DNA): TGTGCCAGCAGTGCCGACACTTTTACGGGGGGCTACACCTTC.

V is TRBV19 and J is TRBJ2-6; 11 bases align to TRBD1. Losses at the gene ends were 5 bases for V and 0 bases for J; bases not matched to a gene: 6. This CDR3 is 18 amino acids long. Per germline, CDR1 LNHDA and CDR2 SQIVND (reference sequence). As DNA, the CDR3 is TGTGCCAGTAGTGGTTGGACAGGGGGCTCCTCTGGGGCCAACGTCCTGACTTTC. Its protein is CASSGWTGGSSGANVLTF.

The chain joins TRBV7-2 to TRBJ1-1, with no clear D. The germline gives CDR1 SGHTA, CDR2 FQGNSA. This CDR3 has 13 amino acids. Trimming pared 3 bases from V and 2 bases from J, leaving 7 bases between. CDR3 residues: CASSFLRNTEAFF. CDR3 nucleotide sequence: TGTGCCAGCAGCTTTCTTCGTAACACTGAAGCTTTCTTT.

V and J are TRBV2 and TRBJ2-1; 11 bases are a match to TRBD1. The CDR3 runs to 19 residues. Germline trimming cut 5 bases from V and 0 bases from J; bases unmatched to any gene: 12. CDR1 is SNHLY, CDR2 FYNNEI, per germline. CDR3 region: CASSRTGGGTLSSYNEQFF. The DNA for the CDR3 is TGTGCCAGCAGTCGGACAGGGGGCGGAACGTTGAGCTCCTACAATGAGCAGTTCTTC.

This chain joins TRBV2 and TRBJ1-4; 7 bases match TRBD1. This CDR3 has 14 residues. The J segment lost 3 bases and the V segment lost 3 bases, leaving 1 base of the junction unmatched. In germline, CDR1 is SNHLY, CDR2 FYNNEI. CDR3 DNA sequence: TGTGCCAGCAGTGAGGGGACAGCTAATGAAAAACTGTTTTTT. The encoded protein is CASSEGTANEKLFF.

The V gene is TRBV27, the J gene TRBJ2-7; 12 nucleotides align to TRBD2. The CDR3 consists of 17 residues. Germline V CDR1 and CDR2: MNHEY, SMNVEV (reference sequence). The V and J ends lost 6 bases and 1 base, in that order; junction bases with no gene match: 10. Written as DNA, the CDR3 is TGTGCCAGCAGCCCGCTAGCGGGAGGGCCAATTTCCTACGAGCAGTACTTC. Translating gives CASSPLAGGPISYEQYF.

The chain joins TRBV4-1 to TRBJ2-4, with 7 positions matching TRBD1. V was clipped by 3 bases and J by 9 bases; unmatched bases: 2. Germline CDR1 MGHRA, CDR2 YSYEKL. The CDR3 contains 12 residues. This CDR3 reads CASSHPGGIQYF. DNA for the CDR3: TGCGCCAGCAGCCACCCAGGGGGCATTCAGTACTTC.

The chain recombines TRBV5-1 with TRBJ2-7; a weak D match, TRBD1 (7 bases). The ends were cut back, 0 bases at V and 4 bases at J, with 14 bases in the middle. Germline V CDR1 and CDR2: SGHRS, YFSETQ. CDR3 length: 15 residues. CDR3 in amino acids: CASSLEQGGLYEQYF. CDR3 DNA: TGCGCCAGCAGCTTGGAGCAGGGGGGCCTTTACGAGCAGTACTTC.